Listed below are T cell receptor beta chains from one sample, sequenced in a study of OX40 agonist ivuxolimab in advanced cancers. TCRdb keeps only in-frame clones here, not all; method: immunoSEQ multiplex PCR. Here the sample spans about 79,000 clones, less than 95% being singletons. The sample here was CD4+ or CD8+ T cells sorted from blood, taken in a trial of the OX40 agonist ivuxolimab. The receptors here all came from an adult with an advanced solid tumor such as melanoma, head and neck, liver or kidney cancer. The CDR3 runs from the conserved cysteine through the conserved F or W. D genes are given only for firm matches.

TRBD1,TRBJ2-7,TRBV4-1,TGCGCCAGCAGCCCGGGACAGTCGTACGAGCAGTACTTC,CASSPGQSYEQYF
NA,TRBJ2-7,TRBV18,TGTGCCAGCTCACCACCGGACGACTACGAGCAGTACTTC,CASSPPDDYEQYF
TRBD1,TRBJ2-7,TRBV5-1,TGCGCCAGCAGCTTGACAGGGGCAGACGAGCAGTACTTC,CASSLTGADEQYF
NA,TRBJ1-1,TRBV7-9,TGTGCCAGCAGCTTGGGGGGCCCGATGAACACTGAAGCTTTCTTT,CASSLGGPMNTEAFF
NA,TRBJ2-1,TRBV27,TGTGCCAGCAGTTACGGCTACAATGAGCAGTTCTTC,CASSYGYNEQFF
NA,TRBJ2-2,TRBV4-3,TGCGCCAGCAGCCAAGAGCCCCCAGGGAGCACCGGGGAGCTGTTTTTT,CASSQEPPGSTGELFF
TRBD2,TRBJ2-3,TRBV6-6,TGTGCCAGCATTCGACTAGCGGGGGACTATACAGATACGCAGTATTTT,CASIRLAGDYTDTQYF
NA,TRBJ1-2,TRBV9,TGTGCCAGCAGCGTAGGGGGAGCCGGGGACTATGGCTACACCTTC,CASSVGGAGDYGYTF
NA,TRBJ2-2,TRBV5-4,TGTGCCAGCAGCAGCCAACCCCAAACAACCGGGGAGCTGTTTTTT,CASSSQPQTTGELFF
TRBD1,TRBJ2-7,TRBV27,TGTGCCAGCAGGAGCGGACAGGGAAGCTCCTACGAGCAGTACTTC,CASRSGQGSSYEQYF
NA,TRBJ2-7,TRBV19,TGTGCCAGCTCCCCCGCGCCGGGGGCCTACGAGCAGTACTTC,CASSPAPGAYEQYF
NA,TRBJ2-1,TRBV15,TGTGCCACCAGCAGAGATCTAGGGGGACCCGATGAGCAGTTCTTC,CATSRDLGGPDEQFF
NA,TRBJ2-7,TRBV6-1,TGTGCCAGCAGTGAAGCGGAACAGGACTACGAGCAGTACTTC,CASSEAEQDYEQYF
NA,TRBJ1-5,TRBV30,TGTGCCTGGAGTGTACCTCACCAGGTCCGACACAATCAGCCCCAGCATTTT,CAWSVPHQVRHNQPQHF
NA,TRBJ2-5,TRBV21-1,TGTGCCAGCAGCAAAGCAGGGACAGGGGGGGAAGAGACCCAGTACTTC,CASSKAGTGGEETQYF
TRBD1,TRBJ1-6,TRBV4-1,TGCGCCAGCAGCACCTGGGACAGGGATAATTCACCCCTCCACTTT,CASSTWDRDNSPLHF
TRBD2,TRBJ2-3,TRBV27,TGTGCCAGCAGTTTTGTAGCGGGGTACACAGATACGCAGTATTTT,CASSFVAGYTDTQYF